The clone carrying this T cell receptor beta chain was observed many times. Sorted libraries were made with around 1 million CD4+ or CD8+ T cells. Synthesis of cDNA was performed by 5'RACE using 10-nucleotide random UMIs. TCRdb recomputed calls from the 5' RACE reads with MiXCR, one row per CDR3 protein. Of around 33,000 distinct CDR3 sequences in the sample, approximately 22% were seen once. This entry comes from a study of neurological immune-mediated disorders. The CDR3 is 14 amino acids. The germline V gene encodes CDR1 MNHEY and CDR2 SVGAGI. Trimming took 6 bases from V and 8 from J; bases not matched to a gene: 12.

The sequencing sample was made of CD4+ T cells from blood. The receptor was isolated from a man aged 50 or older with HTLV-1-associated myelopathy (HAM/TSP). This chain links TRBV6-5 with TRBJ1-2; 7 nucleotides align to TRBD1. The CDR3 DNA follows: TGTGCCAGCAGATCCACCACAGGGGTGAGGGGCTACACCTTC. It is translated as CASRSTTGVRGYTF.